This T cell receptor beta chain was captured by sequencing in a study of blood T cell repertoires in COVID-19. As for the study in general: Spain, Italy and the United States supplied samples that represented acute and convalescent COVID-19. PBMCs, B-cell-depleted T cells, or T cells provided the cDNA or gDNA that made up the material.

The CDR3 has 15 amino acids. Per the germline V gene, CDR1 is KGHDR and CDR2 is SFDVKD. V lost 4 bases and J lost 0, with 9 bases in between. Authors' processing steps: Amplifying reference gene primers gave estimates of nucleated cell counts. Using immunoSEQ multiplex PCR, the repertoire was profiled, and TCRdb retains in-frame clones only, with some absent. The V and J calls and clone size are taken from that table; D and trimming were inferred from the DNA. The sample shows 150,000 to 200,000 clones, 86% of them seen only once. The material sequenced was peripheral blood. The rearrangement links TRBV24-1 to TRBJ1-5; D is uncertain. This TCR was recovered from a woman over 75 in a cohort sampled during active or convalescent COVID-19. The CDR3 region is CATSDEAYSNQPQHF. The DNA of the CDR3 is TGTGCCACCAGTGACGAAGCTTATAGCAATCAGCCCCAGCATTTT.